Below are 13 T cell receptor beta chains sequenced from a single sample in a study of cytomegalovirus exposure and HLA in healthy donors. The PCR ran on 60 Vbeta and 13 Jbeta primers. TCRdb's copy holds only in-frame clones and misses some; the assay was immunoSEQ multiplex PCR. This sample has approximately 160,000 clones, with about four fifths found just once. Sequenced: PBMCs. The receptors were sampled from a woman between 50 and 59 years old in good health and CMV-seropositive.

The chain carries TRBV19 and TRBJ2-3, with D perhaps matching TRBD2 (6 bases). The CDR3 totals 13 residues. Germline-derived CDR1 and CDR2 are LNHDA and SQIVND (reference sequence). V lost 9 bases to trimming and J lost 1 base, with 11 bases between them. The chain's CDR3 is CASSTGGTDTQYF. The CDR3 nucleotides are TGTGCCAGCTCAACGGGGGGCACAGATACGCAGTATTTT.

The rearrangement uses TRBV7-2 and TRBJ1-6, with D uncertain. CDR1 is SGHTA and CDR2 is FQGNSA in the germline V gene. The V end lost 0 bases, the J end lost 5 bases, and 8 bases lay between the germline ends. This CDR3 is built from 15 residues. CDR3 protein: CASSLARIHNSPLHF. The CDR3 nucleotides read TGTGCCAGCAGCTTAGCCAGGATACATAATTCACCCCTCCACTTT. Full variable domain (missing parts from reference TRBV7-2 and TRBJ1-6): GAGVSQSPSNKVTEKGKDVELRCDPISGHTALYWYRQSLGQGLEFLIYFQGNSAPDKSGLPSDRFSAERTGGSVSTLTIQRTQQEDSAVYLCASSLARIHNSPLHFGNGTRLTVT.

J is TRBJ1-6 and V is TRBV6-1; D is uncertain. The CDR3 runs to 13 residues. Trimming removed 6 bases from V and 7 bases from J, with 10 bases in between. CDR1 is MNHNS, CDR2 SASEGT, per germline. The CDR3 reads CASRENSNSPLHF. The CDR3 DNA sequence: TGTGCCAGCAGGGAAAACAGCAATTCACCCCTCCACTTT.

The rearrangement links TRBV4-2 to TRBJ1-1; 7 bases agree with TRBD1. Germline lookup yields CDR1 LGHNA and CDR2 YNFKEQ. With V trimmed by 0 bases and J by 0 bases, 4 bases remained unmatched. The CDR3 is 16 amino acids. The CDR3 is CASSQEQGNLNTEAFF. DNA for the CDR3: TGTGCCAGCAGCCAAGAACAGGGGAACCTGAACACTGAAGCTTTCTTT.

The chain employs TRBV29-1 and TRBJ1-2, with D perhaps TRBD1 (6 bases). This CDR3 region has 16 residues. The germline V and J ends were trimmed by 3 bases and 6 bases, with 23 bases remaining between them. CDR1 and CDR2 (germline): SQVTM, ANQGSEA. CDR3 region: CSVEGGRWGQLHGYTF. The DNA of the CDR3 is TGCAGCGTTGAGGGTGGCCGCTGGGGACAATTGCATGGCTACACCTTC.

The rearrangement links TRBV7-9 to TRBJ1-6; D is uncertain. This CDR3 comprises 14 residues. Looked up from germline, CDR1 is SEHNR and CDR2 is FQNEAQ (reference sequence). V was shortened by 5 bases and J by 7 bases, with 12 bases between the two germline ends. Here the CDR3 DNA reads TGTGCCAGCAGCCTCGAGACTGGGAATTCACCCCTCCACTTT. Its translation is CASSLETGNSPLHF.

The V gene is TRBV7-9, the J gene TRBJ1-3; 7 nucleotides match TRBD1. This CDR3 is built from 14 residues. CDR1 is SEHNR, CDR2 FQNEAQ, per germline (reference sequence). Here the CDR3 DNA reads TGTTCCGTCAGTCTAGGGGGCGCGTTAAACACCATATATTTT. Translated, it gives CSVSLGGALNTIYF.

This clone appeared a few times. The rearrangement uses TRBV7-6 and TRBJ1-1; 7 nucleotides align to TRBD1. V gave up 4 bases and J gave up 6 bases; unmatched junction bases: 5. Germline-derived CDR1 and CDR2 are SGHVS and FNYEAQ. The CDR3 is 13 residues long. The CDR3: CASSSRQGAEAFF. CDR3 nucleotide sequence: TGTGCCAGCAGCTCCAGGCAGGGGGCTGAAGCTTTCTTT. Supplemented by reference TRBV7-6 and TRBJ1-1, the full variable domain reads GAGVSQSPRYKVTKRGQDVALRCDPISGHVSLYWYRQALGQGPEFLTYFNYEAQQDKSGLPNDRFSAERPEGSISTLTIQRTEQRDSAMYRCASSSRQGAEAFFGQGTRLTVV.

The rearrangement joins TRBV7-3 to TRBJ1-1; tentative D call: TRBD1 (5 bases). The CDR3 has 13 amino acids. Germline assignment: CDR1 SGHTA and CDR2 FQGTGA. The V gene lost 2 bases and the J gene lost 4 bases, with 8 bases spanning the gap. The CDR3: CASSLSGITEAFF. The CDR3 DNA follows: TGTGCCAGCAGCTTATCAGGGATCACTGAAGCTTTCTTT.

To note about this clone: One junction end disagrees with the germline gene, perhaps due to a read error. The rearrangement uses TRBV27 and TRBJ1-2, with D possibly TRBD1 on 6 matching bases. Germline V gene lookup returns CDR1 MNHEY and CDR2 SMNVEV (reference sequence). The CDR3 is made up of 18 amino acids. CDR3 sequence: CASSFLSHPGAPWYDYTF. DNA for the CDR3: TGTGCCAGCAGTTTTCTATCCCACCCAGGGGCGCCCTGGTATGACTACACCTTC.

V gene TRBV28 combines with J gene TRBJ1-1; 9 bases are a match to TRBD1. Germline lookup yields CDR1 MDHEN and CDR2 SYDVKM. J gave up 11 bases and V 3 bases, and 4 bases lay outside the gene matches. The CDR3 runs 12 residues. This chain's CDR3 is CASSLGQGRAFF. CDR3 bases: TGTGCCAGCAGTTTGGGACAGGGACGGGCTTTCTTT.

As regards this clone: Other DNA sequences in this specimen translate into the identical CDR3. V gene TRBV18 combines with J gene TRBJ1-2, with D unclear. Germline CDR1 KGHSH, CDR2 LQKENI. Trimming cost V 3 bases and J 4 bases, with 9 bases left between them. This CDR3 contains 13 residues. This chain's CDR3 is CASSPGRSYGYTF. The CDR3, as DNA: TGTGCCAGCTCACCGGGCAGGTCCTATGGCTACACCTTC. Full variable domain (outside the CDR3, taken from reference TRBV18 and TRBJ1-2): NAGVMQNPRHLVRRRGQEARLRCSPMKGHSHVYWYRQLPEEGLKFMVYLQKENIIDESGMPKERFSAEFPKEGPSILRIQQVVRGDSAAYFCASSPGRSYGYTFGSGTRLTVV.

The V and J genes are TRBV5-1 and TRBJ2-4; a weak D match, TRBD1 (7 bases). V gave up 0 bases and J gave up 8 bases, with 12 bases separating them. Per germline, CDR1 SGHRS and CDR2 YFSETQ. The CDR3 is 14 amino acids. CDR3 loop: CASSLGQGGYIQYF. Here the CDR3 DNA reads TGCGCCAGCAGCTTGGGACAGGGAGGATACATTCAGTACTTC.